A selection of T cell receptor beta chains follows, all from one sample in a study of molecular identifiers for immune sequencing clone quantification. Each CDR3 protein is one row after TCRdb ran MiXCR on the PCR reads. The sample holds hundreds of thousands of distinct CDR3 sequences, around 25% seen once. Sequenced sample: naive CD8+ T cells from blood, with Jurkat cell RNA spiked in. The receptors originated from a human donor in good health. Some libraries in this study had Jurkat cell RNA spiked in. CDR3s include the opening cysteine and the closing phenylalanine or tryptophan. Each record gives: V gene, J gene, clone size, D gene, CDR3 DNA, CDR3 protein. D genes are given only for firm matches. Some rows have no size entry. The others give once, few or many, or a class for an expanded clone.

V gene: TRBV13
J gene: TRBJ2-3
clone size: many
D gene: TRBD1
CDR3 DNA: TGTGCCAGCAGCTCGTTGACAGGGGATCCAGATACGCAGTATTTT
CDR3 protein: CASSSLTGDPDTQYF

V gene: TRBV30
J gene: TRBJ2-7
clone size: many
D gene: TRBD1
CDR3 DNA: TGTGCCTGGAGTGGGGGACAGCCAGACGAGCAGTACTTC
CDR3 protein: CAWSGGQPDEQYF

V gene: TRBV7-6
J gene: TRBJ2-2
clone size: few
D gene: TRBD1
CDR3 DNA: TGTGCCAGCAGCCCGGAGACAGGGCAGACCGGGGAGCTGTTTTTT
CDR3 protein: CASSPETGQTGELFF

V gene: TRBV27
J gene: TRBJ2-1
clone size: once
D gene: .
CDR3 DNA: TGTGTCACCACGGGAGCCCCGGGGGCCTACAATGAGCAGTTCTTC
CDR3 protein: CVTTGAPGAYNEQFF

V gene: TRBV7-9
J gene: TRBJ1-2
clone size: .
D gene: .
CDR3 DNA: TGTGCCAGCAGCCGCCGGGACCTAGACGGCTACACCTTC
CDR3 protein: CASSRRDLDGYTF

V gene: TRBV27
J gene: TRBJ2-2
clone size: .
D gene: .
CDR3 DNA: TGTGCCAGCAGTTTATCGAGGGGGGCAGGGGAGCTGTTTTTT
CDR3 protein: CASSLSRGAGELFF

V gene: TRBV5-1
J gene: TRBJ1-5
clone size: .
D gene: TRBD1
CDR3 DNA: TGCGCCAGCAGCTTGCTAGGACAGGGAGGTCAGCCCCAGCATTTT
CDR3 protein: CASSLLGQGGQPQHF

V gene: TRBV6-2/TRBV6-3
J gene: TRBJ2-3
clone size: many
D gene: .
CDR3 DNA: TGTGCCAGCAGCCTTCGGGTATCTGGAGATACGCAGTATTTT
CDR3 protein: CASSLRVSGDTQYF

V gene: TRBV4-1
J gene: TRBJ2-3
clone size: few
D gene: TRBD2
CDR3 DNA: TGCGCCAGCAGCCAAGATCGGATGGTAGCGGGAGGTACAGATACGCAGTATTTT
CDR3 protein: CASSQDRMVAGGTDTQYF

V gene: TRBV7-9
J gene: TRBJ2-3
clone size: many
D gene: .
CDR3 DNA: TGTGCCAGCAGCCTCGTTGGGTTGGTAAGCACAGATACGCAGTATTTT
CDR3 protein: CASSLVGLVSTDTQYF

V gene: TRBV5-3
J gene: TRBJ2-7
clone size: few
D gene: .
CDR3 DNA: TGTGCCAGTAGCCTGGGCCGAGGAACTCCCTACGAGCAGTACTTC
CDR3 protein: CASSLGRGTPYEQYF

V gene: TRBV28
J gene: TRBJ2-7
clone size: .
D gene: .
CDR3 DNA: TGTGCCAGCAGTTACCAGTTCGTCGAGCAGTACTTC
CDR3 protein: CASSYQFVEQYF

V gene: TRBV4-1
J gene: TRBJ2-7
clone size: few
D gene: .
CDR3 DNA: TGCGCCAGCAGCCAAGATAACCGCGTCTCCTACGAGCAGTACTTC
CDR3 protein: CASSQDNRVSYEQYF

V gene: TRBV3-1
J gene: TRBJ2-3
clone size: once
D gene: TRBD2
CDR3 DNA: TGTGCCAGCAGCCACACCTGGGTCGCGGGAGTAGGCACAGATACGCGGTATTTT
CDR3 protein: CASSHTWVAGVGTDTRYF

V gene: TRBV4-3
J gene: TRBJ2-7
clone size: .
D gene: .
CDR3 DNA: TGCGCCAGCAGCCTCCGACAGACCCCCGCCAACGAGCAGTACTTC
CDR3 protein: CASSLRQTPANEQYF

V gene: TRBV6-2/TRBV6-3
J gene: TRBJ1-5
clone size: few
D gene: TRBD1
CDR3 DNA: TGTGCCAGCAGTTGGTTTGCCGGACAGGGGGCTTTCAATCAGCCCCAGCATTTT
CDR3 protein: CASSWFAGQGAFNQPQHF

V gene: TRBV4-1
J gene: TRBJ2-7
clone size: .
D gene: TRBD2
CDR3 DNA: TGCGCCAGCAGCCAAGTGGTAGCGGGTATGGAGCAGTACTTC
CDR3 protein: CASSQVVAGMEQYF

V gene: TRBV27
J gene: TRBJ2-7
clone size: .
D gene: .
CDR3 DNA: TGTGCCAGCAGTTTCTCCTCTGGGTGCGGCTACGAGCAGTACTTC
CDR3 protein: CASSFSSGCGYEQYF

V gene: TRBV5-1
J gene: TRBJ2-7
clone size: .
D gene: .
CDR3 DNA: TGCGCCAGCACCCCGCGAGGGGATCAATACGAGCAGTACTTC
CDR3 protein: CASTPRGDQYEQYF

V gene: TRBV7-9
J gene: TRBJ2-7
clone size: many
D gene: .
CDR3 DNA: TGTGCCAGCACCGCAGGAGCCTACGAGCAGTACTTC
CDR3 protein: CASTAGAYEQYF

V gene: TRBV28
J gene: TRBJ1-3
clone size: .
D gene: TRBD1
CDR3 DNA: TGTGCCAGCAGCCCAAAGGGGGACAGGGGTTTGTCTGGAAACACCATATATTTT
CDR3 protein: CASSPKGDRGLSGNTIYF

V gene: TRBV7-9
J gene: TRBJ2-2
clone size: .
D gene: .
CDR3 DNA: TGTGCCAGCAGCCCGCGGACAGATCTCGGGGAGCTGTTTTTT
CDR3 protein: CASSPRTDLGELFF

V gene: TRBV12-3/TRBV12-4
J gene: TRBJ2-6
clone size: .
D gene: .
CDR3 DNA: TGTGCCAGCAGTTTGTTAGGGGTGGGGGCCAACGTCCTGACTTTC
CDR3 protein: CASSLLGVGANVLTF

V gene: TRBV4-3
J gene: TRBJ1-1
clone size: .
D gene: .
CDR3 DNA: TGCGCCAGCAGCCAATCTTATGCGTCCTCCACTGAAGCTTTCTTT
CDR3 protein: CASSQSYASSTEAFF

V gene: TRBV3-1
J gene: TRBJ2-5
clone size: few
D gene: .
CDR3 DNA: TGTGCCAGCAGCCCCAGTGGGGTAGGACCCCGGGGCCAAGAGACCCAGTACTTC
CDR3 protein: CASSPSGVGPRGQETQYF

V gene: TRBV4-3
J gene: TRBJ2-1
clone size: many
D gene: TRBD1
CDR3 DNA: TGCGCCAGCAGTCGGACAGGGGCCACTTACAATGAGCAGTTCTTC
CDR3 protein: CASSRTGATYNEQFF

V gene: TRBV7-9
J gene: TRBJ2-3
clone size: many
D gene: .
CDR3 DNA: TGTGCCAGCAGCTTTAGCGGAGAGGGGACAGATACGCAGTATTTT
CDR3 protein: CASSFSGEGTDTQYF

V gene: TRBV7-9
J gene: TRBJ2-1
clone size: few
D gene: .
CDR3 DNA: TGTGCCAGCAGCTTAGGAGCGGTCGGCTCCTACAATGAGCAGTTCTTC
CDR3 protein: CASSLGAVGSYNEQFF